This TCR beta chain was captured by sequencing in a study of patients and donors after allogeneic stem cell transplantation. The CDR3 loop spans 20 amino acids. Unmatched junction bases numbered 18, after V lost 1 base and J lost 4 bases. Germline V lookup: CDR1 LGHNA, CDR2 YNFKEQ. The table lists this clonotype with a few counts. TCRdb re-derived calls from the RT-PCR reads in MiXCR, one entry per CDR3 protein. The sample lists 150,000 to 250,000 distinct CDR3 sequences, 35% to 50% seen once, with about 30% in the top ten. The source is a human donor who was either an allogeneic HSCT recipient or a stem cell or donor lymphocyte infusion donor (not recorded which). It is not recorded whose cells these are; they may come from a transplant donor. The rearrangement uses TRBV4-2 and TRBJ2-2, with 7 bases matching TRBD1. Source material: blood, either unsorted or a sorted T cell fraction (not recorded which). The CDR3, as DNA: TGTGCCAGCAGCCAAGCAATAGCCACACCCGACAGGGCGGTCACCGGGGAGCTGTTTTTT. Protein: CASSQAIATPDRAVTGELFF.